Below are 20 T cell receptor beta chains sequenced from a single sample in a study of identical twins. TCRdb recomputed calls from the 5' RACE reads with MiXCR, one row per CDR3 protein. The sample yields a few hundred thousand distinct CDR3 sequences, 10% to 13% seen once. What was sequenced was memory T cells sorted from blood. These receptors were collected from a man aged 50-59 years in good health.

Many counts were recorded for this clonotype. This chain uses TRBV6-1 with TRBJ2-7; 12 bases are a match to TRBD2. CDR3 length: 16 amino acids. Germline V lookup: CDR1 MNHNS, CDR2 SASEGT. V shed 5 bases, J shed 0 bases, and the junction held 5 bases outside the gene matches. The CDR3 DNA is TGTGCCAGCAGTAGGACTAGCGGGACCAGCTCCTACGAGCAGTACTTC. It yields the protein CASSRTSGTSSYEQYF.

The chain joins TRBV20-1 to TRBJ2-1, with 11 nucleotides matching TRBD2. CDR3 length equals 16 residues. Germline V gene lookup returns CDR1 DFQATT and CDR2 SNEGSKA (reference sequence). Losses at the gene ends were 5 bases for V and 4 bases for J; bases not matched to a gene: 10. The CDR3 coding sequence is TGCAGTGCTGGCCGGGGTAGCGGGGGGGTTTACAATGAGCAGTTCTTC. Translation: CSAGRGSGGVYNEQFF.

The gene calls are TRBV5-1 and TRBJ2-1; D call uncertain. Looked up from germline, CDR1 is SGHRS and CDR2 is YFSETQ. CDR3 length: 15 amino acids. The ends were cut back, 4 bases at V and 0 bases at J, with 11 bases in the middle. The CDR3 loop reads CASSLSRNSYNEQFF. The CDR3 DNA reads TGCGCCAGCAGCCTTTCGCGGAACTCCTACAATGAGCAGTTCTTC.

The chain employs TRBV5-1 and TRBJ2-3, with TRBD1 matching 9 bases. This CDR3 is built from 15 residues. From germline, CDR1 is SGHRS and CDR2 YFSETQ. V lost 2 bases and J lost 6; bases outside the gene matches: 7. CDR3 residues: CASSLGTGRGDTQYF. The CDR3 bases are TGCGCCAGCAGCTTAGGGACAGGGAGAGGGGATACGCAGTATTTT. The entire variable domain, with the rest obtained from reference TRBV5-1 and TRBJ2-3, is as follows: KAGVTQTPRYLIKTRGQQVTLSCSPISGHRSVSWYQQTPGQGLQFLFEYFSETQRNKGNFPGRFSGRQFSNSRSEMNVSTLELGDSALYLCASSLGTGRGDTQYFGPGTRLTVL.

CDR3 amino acids: CASSPLGTGFNEQYF. The CDR3 bases are TGTGCCAGCAGCCCATTGGGGACAGGGTTCAACGAGCAGTACTTC. The chain employs TRBV4-2 and TRBJ2-7, with 9 bases fitting TRBD1. V shed 4 bases and J 5 bases; nucleotides not matched to a gene: 9. The CDR3 runs 15 residues. CDR1 is LGHNA and CDR2 is YNFKEQ in the germline V gene.

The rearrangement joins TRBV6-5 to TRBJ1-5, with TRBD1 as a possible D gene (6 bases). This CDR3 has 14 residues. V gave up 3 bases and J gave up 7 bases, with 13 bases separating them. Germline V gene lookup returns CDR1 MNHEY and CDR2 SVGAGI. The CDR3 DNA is TGTGCCAGCAGTTATCGGGACAATGGGCAGCCCCAGCATTTT. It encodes CASSYRDNGQPQHF.

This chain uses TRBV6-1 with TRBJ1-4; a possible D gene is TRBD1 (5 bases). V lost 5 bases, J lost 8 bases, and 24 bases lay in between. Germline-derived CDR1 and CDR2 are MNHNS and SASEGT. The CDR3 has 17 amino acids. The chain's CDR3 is CASSQSPGRGMGEKLFF. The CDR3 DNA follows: TGTGCCAGCAGTCAGAGCCCGGGGCGGGGTATGGGAGAAAAACTGTTTTTT.

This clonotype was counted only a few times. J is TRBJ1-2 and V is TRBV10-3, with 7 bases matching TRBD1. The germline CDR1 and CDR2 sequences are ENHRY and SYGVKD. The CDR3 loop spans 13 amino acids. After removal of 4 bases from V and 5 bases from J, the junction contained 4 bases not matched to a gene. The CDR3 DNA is TGTGCCATCAGTGGCGGGACAGCATATGGCTACACCTTC. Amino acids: CAISGGTAYGYTF.

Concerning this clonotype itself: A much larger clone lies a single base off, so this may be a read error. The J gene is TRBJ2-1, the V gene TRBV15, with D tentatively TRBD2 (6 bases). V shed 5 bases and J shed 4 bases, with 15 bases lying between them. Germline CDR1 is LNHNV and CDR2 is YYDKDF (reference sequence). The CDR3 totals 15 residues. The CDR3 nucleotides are TGTGCCACCAGCGAGGAGGGAGTCGCTTACAATGAGCAGTTCTTC. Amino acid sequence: CATSEEGVAYNEQFF.

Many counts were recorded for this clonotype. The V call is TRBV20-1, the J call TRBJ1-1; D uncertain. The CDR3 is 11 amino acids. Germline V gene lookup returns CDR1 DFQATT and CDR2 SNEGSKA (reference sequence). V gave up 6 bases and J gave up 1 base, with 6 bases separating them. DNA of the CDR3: TGCAGTGCCCCTAGGAACACTGAAGCTTTCTTT. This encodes CSAPRNTEAFF.

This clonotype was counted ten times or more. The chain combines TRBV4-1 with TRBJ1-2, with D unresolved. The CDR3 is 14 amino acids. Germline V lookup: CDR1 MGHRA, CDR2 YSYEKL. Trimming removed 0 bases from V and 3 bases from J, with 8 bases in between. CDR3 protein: CASSQDYTYYGYTF. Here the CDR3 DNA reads TGCGCCAGCAGCCAAGATTACACTTACTATGGCTACACCTTC.

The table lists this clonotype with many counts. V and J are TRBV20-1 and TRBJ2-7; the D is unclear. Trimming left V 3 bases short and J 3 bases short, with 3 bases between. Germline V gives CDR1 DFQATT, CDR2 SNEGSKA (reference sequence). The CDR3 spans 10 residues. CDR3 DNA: TGCAGTGCTAGGGACTACGAGCAGTACTTC. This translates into CSARDYEQYF.

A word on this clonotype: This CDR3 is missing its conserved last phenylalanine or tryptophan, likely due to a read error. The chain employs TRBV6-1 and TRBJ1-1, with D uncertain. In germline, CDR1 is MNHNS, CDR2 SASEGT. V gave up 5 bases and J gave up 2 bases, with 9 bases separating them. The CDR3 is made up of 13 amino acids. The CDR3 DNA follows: TGTGCCAGCAGTACCCGGGCCAACACTGAAGCTTTCCTT. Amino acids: CASSTRANTEAFL.

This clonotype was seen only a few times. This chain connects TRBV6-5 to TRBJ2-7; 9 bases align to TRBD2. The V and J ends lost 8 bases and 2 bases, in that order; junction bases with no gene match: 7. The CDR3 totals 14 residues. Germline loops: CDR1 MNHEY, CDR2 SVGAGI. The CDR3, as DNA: TGTGCCAGCGGTTTTAGCGGGGGCCCCTACGAGCAGTACTTC. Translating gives CASGFSGGPYEQYF.

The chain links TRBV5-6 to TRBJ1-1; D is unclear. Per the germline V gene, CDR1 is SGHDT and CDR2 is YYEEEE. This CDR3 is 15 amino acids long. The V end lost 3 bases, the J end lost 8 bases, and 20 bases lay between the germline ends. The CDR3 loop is CASSSHRAPRQEAFF. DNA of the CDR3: TGTGCCAGCAGCTCCCACAGAGCGCCACGTCAAGAAGCTTTCTTT.

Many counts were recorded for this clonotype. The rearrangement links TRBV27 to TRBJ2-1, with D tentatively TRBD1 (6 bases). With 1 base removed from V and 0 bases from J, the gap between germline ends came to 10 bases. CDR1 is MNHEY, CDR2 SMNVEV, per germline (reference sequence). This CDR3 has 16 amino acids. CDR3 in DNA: TGTGCCAGCAGTTTATTAGGACAGAGCTCCTACAATGAGCAGTTCTTC. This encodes CASSLLGQSSYNEQFF.

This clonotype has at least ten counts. CDR3: CSVARMNYGYTF. The CDR3 DNA follows: TGCAGCGTTGCCAGAATGAACTATGGCTACACCTTC. The rearrangement joins TRBV29-1 to TRBJ1-2, with no clear D. Between the trimmed V and J ends, which lost 4 bases and 2 bases, there was a span of 8 bases. CDR3 length equals 12 residues. The germline CDR1 and CDR2 sequences are SQVTM and ANQGSEA.

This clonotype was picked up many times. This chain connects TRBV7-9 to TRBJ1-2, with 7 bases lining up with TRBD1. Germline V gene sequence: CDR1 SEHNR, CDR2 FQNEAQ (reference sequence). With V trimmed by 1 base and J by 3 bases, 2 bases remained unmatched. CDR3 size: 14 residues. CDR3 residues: CASSLEGAYYGYTF. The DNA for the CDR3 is TGTGCCAGCAGCTTAGAGGGGGCGTACTATGGCTACACCTTC.

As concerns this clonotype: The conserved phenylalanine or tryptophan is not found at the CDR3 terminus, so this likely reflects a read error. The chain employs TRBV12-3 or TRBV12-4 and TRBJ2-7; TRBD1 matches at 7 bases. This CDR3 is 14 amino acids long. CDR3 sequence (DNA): TGTGCCAGCAGTTTCGCGACAGGGCACTACCAGCAGTACCCC. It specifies CASSFATGHYQQYP.

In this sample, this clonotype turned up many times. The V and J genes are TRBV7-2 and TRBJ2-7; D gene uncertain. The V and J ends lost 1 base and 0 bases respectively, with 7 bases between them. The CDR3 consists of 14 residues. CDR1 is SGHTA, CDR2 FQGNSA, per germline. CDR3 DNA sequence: TGTGCCAGCAGCTTAGGTGACTTCTCCTACGAGCAGTACTTC. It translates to CASSLGDFSYEQYF.